Here is one T cell receptor (beta chain) with its context. The antigen is not known. The data belong to a study of beta chain features in type 1 diabetes. The study, taken as a whole, reports: Type 1 diabetes patients showed a moderate but significant shortening of TCRB CDR3s in all four CD4+ subsets.

Expressed TCRB transcripts were sequenced because the isolated RNA had all been reverse transcribed beforehand. Sequencing was performed with immunoSEQ multiplex PCR; in TCRdb, only in-frame clones are kept and a portion is missing. The sample includes about 740,000 clones, under 15% seen only once; the top ten take 0.022%. The sample consisted of naive CD4+ T cells from blood. This clonotype was sampled from a man between 18 and 35 years old with type 1 diabetes.

The CDR3 nucleotides are TGTGCCAGCAGCTCCCGGGCGAGCTCTGGAAACACCATATATTTT. This encodes CASSSRASSGNTIYF. The chain employs TRBV7-9 and TRBJ1-3, with D unresolved. Between the trimmed V and J ends, which lost 4 bases and 0 bases, there was a span of 10 bases. There are 15 residues in the CDR3. Germline CDR1 and CDR2: SEHNR and FQNEAQ (reference sequence).